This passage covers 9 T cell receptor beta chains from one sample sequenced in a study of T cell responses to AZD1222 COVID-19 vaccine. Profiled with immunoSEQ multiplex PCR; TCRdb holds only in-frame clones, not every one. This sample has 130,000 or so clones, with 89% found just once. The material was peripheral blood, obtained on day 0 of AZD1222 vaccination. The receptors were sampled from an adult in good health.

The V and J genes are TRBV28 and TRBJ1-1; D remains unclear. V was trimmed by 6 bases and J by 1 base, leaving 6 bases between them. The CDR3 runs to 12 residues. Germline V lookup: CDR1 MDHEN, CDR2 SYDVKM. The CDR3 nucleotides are TGTGCCAGCAGGTACGAGAACACTGAAGCTTTCTTT. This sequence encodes CASRYENTEAFF. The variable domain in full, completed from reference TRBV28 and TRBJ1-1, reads DVKVTQSSRYLVKRTGEKVFLECVQDMDHENMFWYRQDPGLGLRLIYFSYDVKMKEKGDIPEGYSVSREKKERFSLILESASTNQTSMYLCASRYENTEAFFGQGTRLTVV.

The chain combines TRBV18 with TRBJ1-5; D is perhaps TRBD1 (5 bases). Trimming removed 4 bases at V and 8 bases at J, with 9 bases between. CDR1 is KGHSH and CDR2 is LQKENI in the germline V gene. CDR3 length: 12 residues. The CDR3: CASSRGREPQHF. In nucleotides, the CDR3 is TGTGCCAGCTCACGGGGCAGAGAGCCCCAGCATTTT.

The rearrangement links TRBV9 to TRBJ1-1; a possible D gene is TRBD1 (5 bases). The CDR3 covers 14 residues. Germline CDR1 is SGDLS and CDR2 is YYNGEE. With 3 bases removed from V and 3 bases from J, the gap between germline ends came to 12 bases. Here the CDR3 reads CASSAGSADTEAFF. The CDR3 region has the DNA TGTGCCAGCAGCGCAGGGTCGGCGGACACTGAAGCTTTCTTT.

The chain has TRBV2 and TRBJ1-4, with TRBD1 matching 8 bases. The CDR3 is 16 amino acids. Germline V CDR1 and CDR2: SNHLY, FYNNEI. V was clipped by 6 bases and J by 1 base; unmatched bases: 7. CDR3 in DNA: TGTGCCAGCAGAGTAGGACAGGGCCAAACTAATGAAAAACTGTTTTTT. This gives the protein CASRVGQGQTNEKLFF.

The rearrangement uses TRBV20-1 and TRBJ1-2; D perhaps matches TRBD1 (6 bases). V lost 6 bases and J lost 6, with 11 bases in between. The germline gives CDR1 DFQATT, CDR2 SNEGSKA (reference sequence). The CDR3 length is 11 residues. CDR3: CSAQGLDGYTF. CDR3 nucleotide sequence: TGCAGTGCCCAGGGGCTAGATGGCTACACCTTC.

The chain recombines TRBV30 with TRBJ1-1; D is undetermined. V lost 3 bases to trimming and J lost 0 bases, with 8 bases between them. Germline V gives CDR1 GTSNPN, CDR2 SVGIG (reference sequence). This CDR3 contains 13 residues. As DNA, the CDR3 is TGTGCCTGGAGGAGGAGGGTGAACACTGAAGCTTTCTTT. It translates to CAWRRRVNTEAFF.

For the CDR3, the DNA is TGCAGTGCTAGTTGGACAGGGGGTCCTACGGGCAATCAGCCCCAGCATTTT. It encodes CSASWTGGPTGNQPQHF. V usage is TRBV20-1 and J usage is TRBJ1-5; 10 nucleotides match TRBD1. Germline loops: CDR1 DFQATT, CDR2 SNEGSKA (reference sequence). J gave up 2 bases and V 3 bases, and 10 bases lay outside the gene matches. The CDR3 has 17 residues.

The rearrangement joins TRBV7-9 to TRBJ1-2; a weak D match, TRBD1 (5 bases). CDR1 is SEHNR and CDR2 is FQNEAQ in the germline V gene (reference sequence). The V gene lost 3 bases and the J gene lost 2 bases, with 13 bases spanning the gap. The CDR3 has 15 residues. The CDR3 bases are TGTGCCAGCAGCTTGGCAGGGCCATTAAACTATGGCTACACCTTC. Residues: CASSLAGPLNYGYTF. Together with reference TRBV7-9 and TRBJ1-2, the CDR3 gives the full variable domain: DTGVSQNPRHKITKRGQNVTFRCDPISEHNRLYWYRQTLGQGPEFLTYFQNEAQLEKSRLLSDRFSAERPKGSFSTLEIQRTEQGDSAMYLCASSLAGPLNYGYTFGSGTRLTVV.

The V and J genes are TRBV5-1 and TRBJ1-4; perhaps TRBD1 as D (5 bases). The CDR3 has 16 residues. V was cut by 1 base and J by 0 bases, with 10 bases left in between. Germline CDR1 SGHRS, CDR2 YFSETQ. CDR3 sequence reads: CASSLSGLATNEKLFF. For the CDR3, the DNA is TGCGCCAGCAGCTTGTCGGGGCTTGCAACTAATGAAAAACTGTTTTTT.